The 6 T cell receptor beta chains given below trace back to one sample, sequenced in a study of CXCR3-negative and CXCR3-positive naive CD8 T cells. Libraries were UMI-labeled 5' RACE TRB cDNA. From the 5' RACE reads, TCRdb lists one entry per CDR3 protein and no DNA. The listing records several thousand distinct CDR3 sequences. Specimen: naive CXCR3- CD8+ T cells from blood. The subset: CD45RO-CCR7+CD27+CD95- naive CD8+ T cells lacking CXCR3 (TNR3-). The receptor set was obtained from a human donor in good health. Some clones in this sample may be carry-over from other donors' samples.

This clonotype shows up as medium-sized by frequency. V and J are TRBV27 and TRBJ2-7; TCRdb selects TRBD2, and the lack of DNA leaves this call unchecked. This CDR3 spans 15 amino acids. Germline V gives CDR1 MNHEY, CDR2 SMNVEV (reference sequence). CDR3 loop: CASSPTSGISYEQYF.

This clonotype is called medium-sized (0.01 to 0.1%) based on its frequency. The V and J genes are TRBV24-1 and TRBJ2-3; with no DNA, the TCRdb D assignment of TRBD2 cannot be verified. The CDR3 is made up of 18 amino acids. CDR1 and CDR2 (germline): KGHDR, SFDVKD. CDR3 region: CATSEGAGYISGTDTQYF.

The chain couples TRBV5-6 to TRBJ2-7; TCRdb's D call of TRBD1 is untestable without DNA. Germline V gene lookup returns CDR1 SGHDT and CDR2 YYEEEE. The CDR3 sequence is 14 residues long. The CDR3 is CASSLVQGSYEQYF.

This chain uses TRBV7-9 with TRBJ1-3; checking the TCRdb D call of TRBD1 is not possible without DNA. The CDR3 consists of 15 residues. CDR1 SEHNR and CDR2 FQNEAQ come from the germline V gene (reference sequence). The CDR3 sequence is CASSSTSTAGNTIYF. The complete variable domain, with remaining parts taken from reference TRBV7-9 and TRBJ1-3, reads DTGVSQNPRHKITKRGQNVTFRCDPISEHNRLYWYRQTLGQGPEFLTYFQNEAQLEKSRLLSDRFSAERPKGSFSTLEIQRTEQGDSAMYLCASSSTSTAGNTIYFGEGSWLTVV.

The CDR3 region is CASSFTHGPSTDTQYF. The chain uses TRBV28 and TRBJ2-3. The CDR3 contains 16 residues. Germline CDR1 and CDR2: MDHEN and SYDVKM.

This clonotype is labeled medium-sized based on frequency. V usage is TRBV29-1 and J usage is TRBJ2-4; absent DNA, TCRdb's TRBD1 call cannot be checked. The CDR3 covers 15 residues. The germline gives CDR1 SQVTM, CDR2 ANQGSEA. The CDR3 is CSVEDRRGRGNIQYF.